A selection of T cell receptor beta chains follows, all from one sample in a study of cytomegalovirus exposure and HLA in healthy donors. Assay: immunoSEQ multiplex PCR; the TCRdb copy retains only in-frame clones and omits some. Among 100,000 to 150,000 clones listed, 65% to 75% were seen once. Sequences were obtained from PBMCs. Receptors originate from a woman in her 50s in good health and CMV-seropositive. Both conserved end residues are part of each CDR3. D genes are given only for firm matches. The listing skips clone size in some rows; elsewhere it reads once, few, many or a size class.

abundance,d_gene,j_gene,v_gene,CDR3nt,CDR3aa
once,TRBD2,TRBJ2-3,TRBV6-1,TGTGCCAGCAGACCCGGGGGGATCAATACGCAGTATTTT,CASRPGGINTQYF
.,TRBD1,TRBJ1-2,TRBV7-9,TGTGCCAGCAGCCCGTCGGCCGCGGGACAGTCCTATGGCTACACCTTC,CASSPSAAGQSYGYTF
.,.,TRBJ2-2,TRBV10-1,TGCGCCAGCAGTGAGCGGCGGGTGGGGGCTGAGGAGCTGTTTTTT,CASSERRVGAEELFF
few,TRBD1,TRBJ2-2,TRBV5-1,TGCGCCAGCAGCTGGAGGGACAGGGAGACCGGGGAGCTGTTTTTT,CASSWRDRETGELFF
.,TRBD2,TRBJ2-5,TRBV4-2,TGTGCCAGCAGCCAATCCGCTAGCGGGGGGGCCGGGGAGACCCAGTACTTC,CASSQSASGGAGETQYF
.,.,TRBJ2-1,TRBV6-5,TGTGCCAGCAGCTACAACAGGGTACTCTCCTACAATGAGCAGTTCTTC,CASSYNRVLSYNEQFF
.,.,TRBJ1-3,TRBV11-2,TGTGCCAGCAGCCCTCGAGGAGCGTCGGGAAACACCATATATTTT,CASSPRGASGNTIYF
few,.,TRBJ1-2,TRBV6-6,TGTGCCAGCAGTACCTATCAGGGTGCTAACTATGGCTACACCTTC,CASSTYQGANYGYTF
.,.,TRBJ1-5,TRBV2,TGTGCCAGCAGCTATAGCAATCAGCCCCAGCATTTT,CASSYSNQPQHF
.,.,TRBJ1-2,TRBV6-5,TGTGCCAGCAGTTCACAGGAATTATATGGCTACACCTTC,CASSSQELYGYTF
.,TRBD2,TRBJ2-7,TRBV9,TGTGCCAGCAGTCGCGCTGTAGCGGGGGGGCCCTACGAGCAGTACTTC,CASSRAVAGGPYEQYF
.,.,TRBJ2-5,TRBV4-3,TGCGCCAGCAGCCTAGGGGGTGGGGGGACAGAAGAGACCCAGTACTTC,CASSLGGGGTEETQYF
few,TRBD2,TRBJ2-7,TRBV19,TGTGCCAGTAGCGTCGGGGGGGCGTACGAGCAGTACTTC,CASSVGGAYEQYF
.,.,TRBJ2-3,TRBV28,TGTGCCAGCAGTACCCGGGGAACAGATACGCAGTATTTT,CASSTRGTDTQYF
.,.,TRBJ1-2,TRBV4-2,TGTGCCAGCAGCCAAGCCCCACAGACCTATGGCTACACCTTC,CASSQAPQTYGYTF
.,TRBD1,TRBJ1-1,TRBV18,TGTGCCAGCTCACCCGACAGGGTCGGTATCCTGAAGACTGAAGCTTTCTTT,CASSPDRVGILKTEAFF
.,TRBD1,TRBJ2-7,TRBV28,TGTGCCAGCACCCCTCCGACAGGGGGCGGGGGCTACGAGCAGTACTTC,CASTPPTGGGGYEQYF
.,TRBD1,TRBJ2-7,TRBV27,TGTGCCAGCAGCCCCGGGACAGGGGGCAACGAGCAGTACTTC,CASSPGTGGNEQYF
.,TRBD2,TRBJ2-2,TRBV5-1,TGCGCCAGCAGCTTTTCCGGGGGGACCAACACCGGGGAGCTGTTTTTT,CASSFSGGTNTGELFF
few,TRBD1,TRBJ1-1,TRBV10-2,TGCGCCAGCAGTTGGACAGGGTCTAGAGCTTTCTTT,CASSWTGSRAFF
few,TRBD1,TRBJ2-7,TRBV7-9,TGTTCCAGCAGCTTAGGTAGGGGACAGACGACGAGACAATCCTACGAGCAGTACTTC,CSSSLGRGQTTRQSYEQYF
.,TRBD1,TRBJ2-7,TRBV5-1,TGCGCCAGCAGCTACAACAGGGGGTCCTACGAGCAGTACTTC,CASSYNRGSYEQYF
.,.,TRBJ1-6,TRBV10-3,TGTGCCATCGGAAGGGACAACTATTCACCCCTCCACTTT,CAIGRDNYSPLHF
.,.,TRBJ2-2,TRBV9,TGTGCCAGCAGCGTAGACAAACCGAACACCGGGGAGCTGTTTTTT,CASSVDKPNTGELFF
.,.,TRBJ2-1,TRBV9,TGTGCCAGCAGCGTTTCGGGTTTTGATGAGCAGTTCTTC,CASSVSGFDEQFF
.,.,TRBJ2-5,TRBV10-3,TGTGCCATCAGTGCCAGAGCGCAAGAGACCCAGTACTTC,CAISARAQETQYF
.,TRBD2,TRBJ2-1,TRBV5-1,TGCGCCAGCAGCTCGGGGGGCTACAATGAGCAGTTCTTC,CASSSGGYNEQFF
.,TRBD2,TRBJ2-1,TRBV4-2,TGTGCCAGCAGCCAGGGCTTTGGCGGGGGGGTTAATGAGCAGTTCTTC,CASSQGFGGGVNEQFF
.,TRBD2,TRBJ2-1,TRBV13,TGTGCCAGCAGCTCCTCCACCGGGCGGGGGTACTACAATGAGCAGTTCTTC,CASSSSTGRGYYNEQFF
.,TRBD1,TRBJ1-2,TRBV30,TGTGCCTGGGAGGGACAGGGAAACTATGGCTACACCTTC,CAWEGQGNYGYTF
few,TRBD1,TRBJ2-6,TRBV6-1,TGTGCCAGCAGTGAACTCCTCAGGGGGCATGCTGGGGCCAACGTCCTGACTTTC,CASSELLRGHAGANVLTF